This T cell receptor beta chain was retrieved from a study of T cell responses to AZD1222 COVID-19 vaccine. Findings and caveats of the study: Females made up more of the donors, who were largely white British, and clonal diversity may have come out too low. Spike regions recognized by vaccine-associated CD4 TCRs spanned the protein, led by 160-218 and 743-854. None of the repertoires were sampled until the peak T cell response had passed.

TCRdb's table, derived via immunoSEQ multiplex PCR, lists solely in-frame clones and lacks some. The table has 50,000 to 70,000 clones, 85% to 90% seen once. The CDR3 sequence is 15 residues long. V shed 3 bases and J 3 bases; nucleotides not matched to a gene: 4. In germline, CDR1 is LNHDA, CDR2 SQIVND (reference sequence). In the case of this clone: Its target is not known.

The gene calls are TRBV19 and TRBJ2-3; TRBD2 matches 9 bases. The specimen was peripheral blood, collected on day 0 of MenACWY control vaccination. The source of this sequence is an adult in good health. The DNA of the CDR3 is TGTGCCAGTAGTATTAGCGGGAGTTTTACAGATACGCAGTATTTT. Its translation is CASSISGSFTDTQYF.